One sample yielded the 3 T cell receptor beta chains listed below, sequenced in a study of radiotherapy plus CTLA-4 blockade in lung cancer. TCRdb's copy holds only in-frame clones and misses some; the assay was immunoSEQ multiplex PCR. This table has more than 40,000 clones, over 75% appearing once. The sequencing used peripheral blood, collected from a patient treated with radiotherapy plus ipilimumab. Receptors were obtained from a human donor with non-small cell lung cancer whose response to radiotherapy plus ipilimumab could not be evaluated.

The chain recombines TRBV10-1 with TRBJ2-2, with 7 nucleotides matching TRBD1. With V trimmed by 9 bases and J by 5 bases, 12 bases remained unmatched. The CDR3 consists of 15 residues. Germline values: CDR1 WNHNN, CDR2 SYGVQD (reference sequence). CDR3 sequence: CASKTITGETGELFF. In nucleotides, the CDR3 is TGCGCCAGTAAAACCATTACAGGGGAGACCGGGGAGCTGTTTTTT.

The chain carries TRBV28 and TRBJ1-5, with D maybe TRBD1 (5 bases). Looked up from germline, CDR1 is MDHEN and CDR2 is SYDVKM. The CDR3 contains 12 residues. CDR3 nucleotide sequence: TGTGTAACAGGATCTTCCAATCAGCCCCAGCATTTT. Protein sequence: CVTGSSNQPQHF.

The chain carries TRBV7-9 and TRBJ1-1; D is uncertain. The CDR3 is 15 residues long. Per the germline V gene, CDR1 is SEHNR and CDR2 is FQNEAQ (reference sequence). V lost 5 bases to trimming and J lost 4 bases, with 17 bases between them. This CDR3 reads CASSAKLRLSTEAFF. CDR3 DNA sequence: TGTGCCAGCAGCGCGAAACTCAGGTTAAGCACTGAAGCTTTCTTT. The complete variable domain, with remaining parts taken from reference TRBV7-9 and TRBJ1-1, reads DTGVSQNPRHKITKRGQNVTFRCDPISEHNRLYWYRQTLGQGPEFLTYFQNEAQLEKSRLLSDRFSAERPKGSFSTLEIQRTEQGDSAMYLCASSAKLRLSTEAFFGQGTRLTVV.